This T cell receptor beta chain came from a study of T-cell memory formation after mild COVID-19. Study findings and constraints: Day 15 to 85 contracting clones showed balanced CD4/CD8; later expanders leaned CD4+. In pre-infection memory, a portion of responding clones appeared, which suggested that cross-reactive memory joined. CD8+ contracting clones occupied EMRA, while CD4+ ones occupied mainly CM and EM.

Barcoded TCR alpha and TCR beta cDNA libraries with UMIs came from 5'RACE using constant-segment primers. MiXCR was run by TCRdb on the 5' RACE reads, yielding one entry per CDR3 protein. The sample has around 340,000 distinct CDR3 sequences, roughly 15% seen once. Germline assignment: CDR1 SGHTA and CDR2 FQGNSA. The CDR3 consists of 18 residues. V was pared by 1 base and J by 2 bases, with 15 bases between. This clonotype was counted only a few times. Its antigen is still unknown. Sequenced sample: PBMCs or a T cell subset sorted from them (not recorded which). V and J are TRBV7-2 and TRBJ1-6; no definite D call. This sequence was found in a man between 18 and 35 years old who had mild COVID-19 (a few samples of this study predate the infection). Cell type and time point are not known. The CDR3 DNA follows: TGTGCCAGCAGCTTAGTTGGCAGCCGTAAAACCTATAATTCACCCCTCCACTTT. Its translation is CASSLVGSRKTYNSPLHF. Full variable domain (rest looked up from reference TRBV7-2 and TRBJ1-6): GAGVSQSPSNKVTEKGKDVELRCDPISGHTALYWYRQSLGQGLEFLIYFQGNSAPDKSGLPSDRFSAERTGGSVSTLTIQRTQQEDSAVYLCASSLVGSRKTYNSPLHFGNGTRLTVT.